These 31 T cell receptor beta chains were sequenced from one sample in a study of T cell responses to AZD1222 COVID-19 vaccine. Produced via immunoSEQ multiplex PCR; TCRdb's table is partial and in-frame only. The sample has fewer than 100,000 clones; approximately 85% are singletons. This specimen consisted of peripheral blood, obtained on day 0 of AZD1222 vaccination. The receptors were sampled from an adult in good health.

The chain employs TRBV7-9 and TRBJ2-3; TRBD2 matches 8 bases. Trimming cost V 5 bases and J 4 bases; bases outside gene matches: 5. The CDR3 spans 14 residues. Looked up from germline, CDR1 is SEHNR and CDR2 is FQNEAQ (reference sequence). The CDR3 DNA reads TGTGCCAGCAGCCCTCAGACTAGCGCAGATACGCAGTATTTT. It yields the protein CASSPQTSADTQYF.

The rearrangement uses TRBV5-4 and TRBJ2-3, with a weak D call TRBD1 (5 bases). Germline loops: CDR1 SGHNT, CDR2 YYREEE (reference sequence). The CDR3 runs 16 residues. Trimming took off 5 bases at V and 0 bases at J, with 16 bases between the two ends. The CDR3 DNA follows: TGTGCCAGCAGGGATCCAAGACAGATGAGCACAGATACGCAGTATTTT. It is translated as CASRDPRQMSTDTQYF.

This clone was found once. The chain joins TRBV5-1 to TRBJ2-3, with TRBD2 matching over 7 bases. The CDR3 loop spans 17 amino acids. From germline, CDR1 is SGHRS and CDR2 YFSETQ. Trimming took 1 base from V and 2 from J; bases not matched to a gene: 10. In DNA, the CDR3 is TGCGCCAGCAGCTTGCCAGTCCTAGCGGCATTCACAGATACGCAGTATTTT. Its translation is CASSLPVLAAFTDTQYF. Combining the CDR3 with reference TRBV5-1 and TRBJ2-3 gives the whole variable domain KAGVTQTPRYLIKTRGQQVTLSCSPISGHRSVSWYQQTPGQGLQFLFEYFSETQRNKGNFPGRFSGRQFSNSRSEMNVSTLELGDSALYLCASSLPVLAAFTDTQYFGPGTRLTVL.

This clone was detected only once. V is TRBV15 and J is TRBJ2-2; no clear D gene. Per the germline V gene, CDR1 is LNHNV and CDR2 is YYDKDF (reference sequence). V shed 2 bases and J shed 4 bases, with 8 bases lying between them. The CDR3 is 14 residues long. DNA of the CDR3: TGTGCCACCAGCAGACAAAGCCTCACCGGGGAGCTGTTTTTT. Residues: CATSRQSLTGELFF.

V and J are TRBV25-1 and TRBJ2-2; no reliable D call. The CDR3 is 11 residues long. Germline CDR1 is MGHDK and CDR2 is SYGVNS. Trimming took 6 bases from V and 5 from J, leaving 4 bases between them. The CDR3 loop reads CASRDTGELFF. CDR3 DNA: TGTGCCAGCAGAGATACCGGGGAGCTGTTTTTT.

The V call is TRBV27, the J call TRBJ2-7; D possibly uses TRBD1 or TRBD2 (5 bases each). Germline CDR1 reads MNHEY; CDR2 reads SMNVEV (reference sequence). Trimming cost V 6 bases and J 1 base, with 13 bases left between them. The CDR3 contains 14 residues. Written as DNA, the CDR3 is TGTGCCAGCAGCAAAGGGACGCTATCCTACGAGCAGTACTTC. It codes for CASSKGTLSYEQYF.

The rearrangement joins TRBV18 to TRBJ1-2, with 7 bases matching TRBD1. Germline-derived CDR1 and CDR2 are KGHSH and LQKENI. This CDR3 region has 15 residues. The ends lost 3 bases at V and 2 bases at J; junction bases unmatched: 6. The CDR3 loop reads CASSPAAGGNYGYTF. In DNA form, the CDR3 reads TGTGCCAGCTCACCGGCGGCAGGGGGGAACTATGGCTACACCTTC.

This chain links TRBV12-3 or TRBV12-4 with TRBJ1-1, with D perhaps matching TRBD1 (5 bases). The V and J ends lost 3 bases and 11 bases respectively, with 13 bases between them. This CDR3 comprises 12 residues. CDR3 in DNA: TGTGCCAGCAGTTTCGGGGGGTCCGTGGCTTTCTTT. Its translation: CASSFGGSVAFF.

The genes are TRBV5-4 and TRBJ2-1, with D perhaps TRBD2 (7 bases). V was pared by 4 bases and J by 0 bases, with 14 bases between. This CDR3 region has 16 residues. CDR1 SGHNT and CDR2 YYREEE come from the germline V gene (reference sequence). The DNA of the CDR3 is TGTGCCAGCAGCCCCGGGGGGCACAGCTCCTACAATGAGCAGTTCTTC. Protein sequence: CASSPGGHSSYNEQFF.

The V call is TRBV6-1, the J call TRBJ2-7; D remains ambiguous. Germline V gene sequence: CDR1 MNHNS, CDR2 SASEGT. V was trimmed by 2 bases and J by 3 bases, leaving 8 bases between them. The CDR3 is 13 residues long. DNA for the CDR3: TGTGCCAGCAGTGAACATGGCAACTACGAGCAGTACTTC. Its translation is CASSEHGNYEQYF.

The chain uses TRBV7-9 and TRBJ2-3, with TRBD1 identical over 8 bases. Germline V lookup: CDR1 SEHNR, CDR2 FQNEAQ (reference sequence). This CDR3 is 14 amino acids long. Trimming at V came to 8 bases and at J to 0 bases, leaving 4 bases not matched to a gene. CDR3 sequence reads: CASLQGASTDTQYF. DNA for the CDR3: TGTGCCAGCCTTCAGGGGGCGAGCACAGATACGCAGTATTTT.

The chain links TRBV7-9 to TRBJ2-2; D is unclear. The CDR3 is made up of 11 amino acids. V lost 6 bases and J lost 3, with 2 bases in between. The V gene's germline CDR1 is SEHNR and CDR2 FQNEAQ (reference sequence). CDR3 amino acids: CASSYTGELFF. For the CDR3, the DNA is TGTGCCAGCAGTTACACCGGGGAGCTGTTTTTT.

Only one count was recorded for this clone. The V call is TRBV4-3, the J call TRBJ1-1, with unresolved D. The germline CDR1 and CDR2 sequences are LGHNA and YSLEER. V lost 5 bases, J lost 4 bases, and 17 bases lay in between. The CDR3 loop spans 15 amino acids. The CDR3 loop reads CASSVTEGWSTEAFF. As DNA, the CDR3 is TGCGCCAGCAGCGTAACTGAAGGGTGGTCCACTGAAGCTTTCTTT.

This chain links TRBV5-1 with TRBJ1-6; D gene ambiguous. The V end lost 1 base, the J end lost 8 bases, and 13 bases lay between the germline ends. The CDR3 length is 15 residues. The germline V gene has CDR1 SGHRS and CDR2 YFSETQ. Here the CDR3 reads CASSLRVGPDSPLHF. In DNA, the CDR3 is TGCGCCAGCAGCTTGCGGGTCGGCCCCGATTCACCCCTCCACTTT.

This sequence joins TRBV4-3 and TRBJ2-3; D not certain. V was trimmed by 3 bases and J by 0 bases, leaving 7 bases between them. The CDR3 is 14 amino acids. Looked up from germline, CDR1 is LGHNA and CDR2 is YSLEER. The CDR3 here is CASSQGHSTDTQYF. In DNA, the CDR3 is TGCGCCAGCAGCCAGGGCCATAGCACAGATACGCAGTATTTT.

The chain carries TRBV30 and TRBJ2-1; a weak D match, TRBD1 (6 bases). CDR1 and CDR2 (germline): GTSNPN, SVGIG (reference sequence). Trimming removed 3 bases at V and 4 bases at J, with 13 bases between. The CDR3 runs 14 residues. CDR3 DNA sequence: TGTGCCTGGAGGCGACAGGTGGGGTACAATGAGCAGTTCTTC. This codes for CAWRRQVGYNEQFF.

The chain carries TRBV7-3 and TRBJ1-3, with 7 nucleotides matching TRBD1. J lost 4 bases, V lost 0 bases, and 9 bases had no gene match. Germline assignment: CDR1 SGHTA and CDR2 FQGTGA. The CDR3 is made up of 17 amino acids. The chain's CDR3 is CASSLTGGPGSGNTIYF. CDR3 in DNA: TGTGCCAGCAGCTTAACAGGGGGCCCAGGGTCCGGAAACACCATATATTTT.

This chain uses TRBV18 with TRBJ1-4; D might be TRBD1 (6 bases). Trimming took 6 bases from V and 0 from J, leaving 11 bases between them. The germline gives CDR1 KGHSH, CDR2 LQKENI. This CDR3 contains 15 residues. The CDR3 loop is CASSATGTTNEKLFF. For the CDR3, the DNA is TGTGCCAGCTCGGCTACAGGGACAACTAATGAAAAACTGTTTTTT. Complete variable domain (other parts from reference TRBV18 and TRBJ1-4): NAGVMQNPRHLVRRRGQEARLRCSPMKGHSHVYWYRQLPEEGLKFMVYLQKENIIDESGMPKERFSAEFPKEGPSILRIQQVVRGDSAAYFCASSATGTTNEKLFFGSGTQLSVL.

This clone appeared once. The V call is TRBV18, the J call TRBJ2-1, with D perhaps TRBD1 (6 bases). Germline loops: CDR1 KGHSH, CDR2 LQKENI. CDR3 length: 16 amino acids. V was trimmed by 3 bases and J by 2 bases, leaving 14 bases between them. The CDR3 loop is CASSPTRDITYNEQFF. The DNA of the CDR3 is TGTGCCAGCTCACCGACCCGGGACATCACCTACAATGAGCAGTTCTTC.

In nucleotides, the CDR3 is TGTGCCACCGAGGGTGTTAGCTATAATTCACCCCTCCACTTT. It is translated as CATEGVSYNSPLHF. The genes are TRBV7-9 and TRBJ1-6; D not certain. This CDR3 comprises 14 residues. V gave up 10 bases and J gave up 3 bases, with 13 bases separating them. Germline V lookup: CDR1 SEHNR, CDR2 FQNEAQ (reference sequence).

The rearrangement joins TRBV6-1 to TRBJ1-2, with D tentatively TRBD1 (5 bases). V was cut by 3 bases and J by 13 bases, with 18 bases left in between. The CDR3 consists of 13 residues. CDR1 and CDR2 (germline): MNHNS, SASEGT. This CDR3 is CASSDSQGAGGTF. Here the CDR3 DNA reads TGTGCCAGCAGTGATAGCCAGGGTGCCGGGGGCACCTTC.

The V gene is TRBV2, the J gene TRBJ2-7; 10 bases line up with TRBD1. Germline values: CDR1 SNHLY, CDR2 FYNNEI. The CDR3 has 14 residues. With 7 bases clipped from V and 3 bases from J, the junction kept 6 bases outside the gene matches. The CDR3 protein is CASTPGQGGYEQYF. The CDR3 DNA sequence: TGTGCCAGCACCCCCGGACAGGGGGGCTACGAGCAGTACTTC. The variable domain in full, with the rest retrieved from reference TRBV2 and TRBJ2-7, is EPEVTQTPSHQVTQMGQEVILRCVPISNHLYFYWYRQILGQKVEFLVSFYNNEISEKSEIFDDQFSVERPDGSNFTLKIRSTKLEDSAMYFCASTPGQGGYEQYFGPGTRLTVT.

The chain employs TRBV4-3 and TRBJ2-1; no firm D call. This CDR3 has 15 amino acids. Trimming removed 0 bases at V and 5 bases at J, with 11 bases between. The germline V gene has CDR1 LGHNA and CDR2 YSLEER. The CDR3 DNA is TGCGCCAGCAGCCAAGATGTCGGGCTACACAATGAGCAGTTCTTC. This encodes CASSQDVGLHNEQFF.

The rearrangement links TRBV24-1 to TRBJ1-2; D is unclear. The CDR3 extends over 12 amino acids. Deletions cut 3 bases from V and 10 bases from J, with 11 bases between. Germline CDR1 and CDR2: KGHDR and SFDVKD. The CDR3 reads CATSDAERSYTF. In DNA, the CDR3 is TGTGCCACCAGTGATGCGGAGAGATCCTACACCTTC.

The table lists this clone with a count of one. The V gene is TRBV28, the J gene TRBJ2-5; 7 nucleotides agree with TRBD2. The CDR3 is 14 amino acids. Germline trimming cut 6 bases from V and 1 base from J; bases unmatched to any gene: 5. The V gene's germline CDR1 is MDHEN and CDR2 SYDVKM. In nucleotides, the CDR3 is TGTGCCAGCAGAACGGGACTAACCCAAGAGACCCAGTACTTC. This gives the protein CASRTGLTQETQYF.

This clone has a single count. This chain connects TRBV27 to TRBJ1-1; D not resolved. This CDR3 region has 13 residues. Germline V gene data show CDR1 as MNHEY and CDR2 as SMNVEV (reference sequence). V shed 6 bases and J shed 1 base, with 9 bases lying between them. The CDR3 region is CASSNSQNTEAFF. Written as DNA, the CDR3 is TGTGCCAGCAGCAATTCTCAGAACACTGAAGCTTTCTTT.

By share, this clone counts as hyperexpanded (1% or more). The V gene is TRBV6-2 or TRBV6-3, the J gene TRBJ2-1, with TRBD1 identical over 10 bases. The ends lost 4 bases at V and 7 bases at J; junction bases unmatched: 10. The CDR3 loop spans 16 amino acids. The germline V gene encodes CDR1 MNHEY and CDR2 SVGEGT. CDR3 DNA: TGTGCCAGCAGTTGGTTCCGACGGACAGGGGGAAATGAGCAGTTCTTC. It codes for CASSWFRRTGGNEQFF.

The rearrangement joins TRBV2 to TRBJ2-7; D perhaps matches TRBD1 (5 bases). CDR3 length equals 14 residues. CDR1 is SNHLY, CDR2 FYNNEI, per germline. Trimming left V 3 bases short and J 2 bases short, with 11 bases between. The CDR3, as DNA: TGTGCCAGCAGTGACATGGACACAGCCTACGAGCAGTACTTC. Translating gives CASSDMDTAYEQYF.

This sequence joins TRBV2 and TRBJ2-2, with TRBD2 matching over 8 bases. The germline gives CDR1 SNHLY, CDR2 FYNNEI. Losses at the gene ends were 6 bases for V and 3 bases for J; bases not matched to a gene: 6. The CDR3 is 15 amino acids. The CDR3: CASSLGLADTGELFF. The CDR3 coding sequence is TGTGCCAGCAGCCTCGGACTAGCTGACACCGGGGAGCTGTTTTTT.

The rearrangement links TRBV14 to TRBJ1-2; weak D call: TRBD1 (5 bases). In germline, CDR1 is SGHDN, CDR2 FVKESK. Trimming shortened V by 6 bases and J by 1 base, and 15 bases separated the two germline ends. The CDR3 has 15 amino acids. CDR3 sequence: CASSPRTGVNYGYTF. CDR3 in DNA: TGTGCCAGCAGTCCCAGGACGGGGGTTAACTATGGCTACACCTTC.

This clone appeared once. This chain joins TRBV6-5 and TRBJ2-1; D is perhaps TRBD2 (5 bases). Trimming removed 2 bases from V and 6 bases from J, with 14 bases in between. The germline gives CDR1 MNHEY, CDR2 SVGAGI. The CDR3 consists of 15 residues. CDR3 bases: TGTGCCAGCAGTTACGTGGGAACTAGTAGCAATGAGCAGTTCTTC. This gives the protein CASSYVGTSSNEQFF.